This TCR beta chain was recorded in a study of blood T cell repertoires in COVID-19 (TCRdb year 2020). A note on the overall study: Samples covering the acute and convalescent phases of COVID-19 were provided by collaborators in the United States, Italy and Spain. The repertoires were made available in a free public database intended to serve as a resource for research on the immune response to SARS-CoV-2. Deeply sampled blood TCRbeta repertoires from subjects exposed to, actively infected with, or recovered from COVID-19 were included in the dataset. Nearly every sample came with metadata listing a de-identified subject ID, COVID-19 status, age in years and sex. The material from the prospective study consisted of cDNA or gDNA derived from T cells, B-cell-depleted T cells, or PBMCs. Where available, HLA class I and class II types were obtained from metadata supplied by the sample provider rather than from assay-based typing. Samples were obtained from the ongoing ImmuneRACE study (first 160 participants) and from approximately 1,200 subjects provided by 6 global collaborators. Broader findings and caveats from the paper: The quantity of clinical and demographic metadata differed by source and by participant and was supplied without curation.

In the prospective study, participants were roughly 18 to 89 years old, resided in 25 or so geographic areas of the United States, and were enrolled through a virtual design. Cohort assignment in the prospective study relied on participant-reported clinical history from a screening survey and a study questionnaire. ImmuneRACE Cohort 3 recovered participants were defined by two consecutive negative NP/OP PCR tests, healthcare professional clearance, or symptom resolution. Mobile phlebotomists in the prospective study collected whole blood, serum and a nasopharyngeal or oropharyngeal swab from every participant. Over a roughly 2-month period, participants in the prospective study had the option of providing additional blood draws and questionnaires. Prospective study blood samples were shipped either frozen or at room temperature before DNA extraction. As regards this clone: The antigen it binds to is not known. Base qualities are not at hand, and no much larger clone is one base apart.

V loses 4 bases of germline sequence and J loses 0 bases, and the interval between the two ends is 25 bases. The CDR3 covers 21 residues, taking in both the cysteine and the phenylalanine. Left in the record is the CDR3 DNA by itself, 63 bases read in frame from the first base. CDR1 and CDR2, looked up from the germline V gene, are MGHRA and YSYEKL. TCRbeta CDR3 regions were amplified from genomic DNA by means of the immunoSEQ Assay, a bias-controlled multiplex PCR. On the authors' methods: The number of nucleated cells in each sample was estimated from the amplification of reference gene primers within the assay. To quantify the absolute abundance of each unique TCRbeta CDR3 rearrangement, sequence reads were collapsed and filtered. Productive Simpson clonality was computed per sample as the square root of Simpson's diversity index over productive rearrangements. Here the immuneACCESS table is served through TCRdb, limited to in-frame sequences with V and J called. Missing clones are a known gap in these copies; in checked studies unresolved V genes cover under half, and the rest lacks a known reason. V, J and clone size derive from that table, while D and trimming were established from the DNA sequence. Counted in this sample were 240,000 or so clones; roughly 82% of them appeared once. Of the sample, 2% to 2.5% falls within the top ten clones.

The material sequenced was PBMCs or T cells enriched from blood (not recorded which). Recombination linked TRBV4-1 to TRBJ1-6; TRBD1 is perhaps the D gene, given 5 matching bases. The sequence came from a woman aged 45-59 years who had recovered from COVID-19. The CDR3 reads as follows: CASSRSNRDYNMLSYNSPLHF. The nucleotide sequence reads TGCGCCAGCAGCCGCTCGAACCGGGACTATAATATGCTCTCCTATAATTCACCCCTCCACTTT.